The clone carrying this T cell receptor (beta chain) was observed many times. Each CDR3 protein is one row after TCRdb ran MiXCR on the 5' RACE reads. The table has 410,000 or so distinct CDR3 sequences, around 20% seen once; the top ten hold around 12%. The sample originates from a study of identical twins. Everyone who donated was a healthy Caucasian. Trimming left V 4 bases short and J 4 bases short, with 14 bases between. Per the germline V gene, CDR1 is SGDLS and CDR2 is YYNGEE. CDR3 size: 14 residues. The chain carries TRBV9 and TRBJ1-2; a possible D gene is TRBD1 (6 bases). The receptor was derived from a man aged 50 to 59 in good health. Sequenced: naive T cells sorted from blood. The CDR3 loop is CASSRNGQPYGYTF. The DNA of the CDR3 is TGTGCCAGCAGCCGAAACGGACAGCCCTATGGCTACACCTTC.